These 24 T cell receptor beta chains share one sample of origin, sequenced in a study of shared clonotypes between healthy human individuals. Terminally differentiated effector memory CD45RA+ cells were excluded from the naive CD8 cells, which were CD45RO-negative and positively selected for CCR7. Data came from immunoSEQ multiplex PCR; TCRdb stores just in-frame clones and leaves some out. The sample includes 1.5 million to 2.5 million clones, approximately 94% of them seen just once. The sample comprised naive CD8+ T cells sorted from blood. These receptors came from a man between 18 and 29 years old in good health.

V usage is TRBV5-6 and J usage is TRBJ1-2; TRBD1 matches at 7 bases. V lost 1 base to trimming and J lost 4 bases; unmatched junction nucleotides: 7. Germline V gene sequence: CDR1 SGHDT, CDR2 YYEEEE. The CDR3 extends over 15 amino acids. The CDR3 loop is CASSLYRGPSYGYTF. In DNA form, the CDR3 reads TGTGCCAGCAGCTTGTACAGGGGACCATCCTATGGCTACACCTTC.

The gene calls are TRBV9 and TRBJ1-4; D not certain. Germline V CDR1 and CDR2: SGDLS, YYNGEE. The V end lost 4 bases, the J end lost 7 bases, and 26 bases lay between the germline ends. The length of the CDR3 is 18 residues. The CDR3 spells CASSPRSDIGVNTEKLFF. In DNA form, the CDR3 reads TGTGCCAGCAGCCCCCGTAGTGATATTGGGGTGAACACTGAAAAACTGTTTTTT.

Concerning this clone: At the DNA level, this CDR3 is encoded by other sequences in the same sample as well. The chain recombines TRBV5-6 with TRBJ1-2, with D possibly being TRBD1 (5 bases). The CDR3 totals 13 residues. Trimming stripped 3 bases from V and 2 bases from J, with 8 bases between. Germline V gives CDR1 SGHDT, CDR2 YYEEEE. CDR3 nucleotides: TGTGCCAGCAGCTCCGACAGCAACTATGGCTACACCTTC. Translation gives CASSSDSNYGYTF.

The V call is TRBV27, the J call TRBJ2-1; TRBD1 or TRBD2 may be the D gene (5 bases each). V was shortened by 3 bases and J by 8 bases, with 14 bases between the two germline ends. The CDR3 runs to 14 residues. Germline loops: CDR1 MNHEY, CDR2 SMNVEV (reference sequence). The CDR3 bases are TGTGCCAGCAGTTTCACCGGGACCGTTGATGAGCAGTTCTTC. This codes for CASSFTGTVDEQFF.

This chain joins TRBV19 and TRBJ1-2, with D possibly being TRBD1 (6 bases). This CDR3 has 14 residues. Germline CDR1 reads LNHDA; CDR2 reads SQIVND (reference sequence). Between the trimmed V and J ends, which lost 6 bases and 2 bases, there was a span of 13 bases. The CDR3 nucleotides read TGTGCCAGTAGCCCCGGGACACCGAACTATGGCTACACCTTC. This sequence encodes CASSPGTPNYGYTF.

The rearrangement uses TRBV7-9 and TRBJ1-1, with D perhaps matching TRBD1 (5 bases). The germline V gene encodes CDR1 SEHNR and CDR2 FQNEAQ (reference sequence). Deletions cut 5 bases from V and 4 bases from J, with 14 bases between. This CDR3 comprises 14 residues. As DNA, the CDR3 is TGTGCCAGCAGCGGCCGGGACTTAAGCACTGAAGCTTTCTTT. This translates into CASSGRDLSTEAFF.

V gene TRBV4-1 combines with J gene TRBJ2-3; the match to TRBD1 covers 8 bases. The CDR3 has 18 residues. Germline-derived CDR1 and CDR2 are MGHRA and YSYEKL. Trimming at V came to 0 bases and at J to 2 bases, leaving 10 bases not matched to a gene. The CDR3 DNA reads TGCGCCAGCAGCCAAGATCTTTTGGACAGGGTGAACACAGATACGCAGTATTTT. Protein: CASSQDLLDRVNTDTQYF.

As to this clone: The same CDR3 arises from other DNA sequences in this sample as well. The chain is built from TRBV5-6 and TRBJ2-1; no firm D call. Trimming cost V 2 bases and J 6 bases, with 6 bases left between them. Germline CDR1 and CDR2: SGHDT and YYEEEE. The CDR3 is 12 residues long. CDR3 region: CASSFLGNEQFF. The CDR3 nucleotides are TGTGCCAGCAGCTTCCTAGGCAATGAGCAGTTCTTC.

The V and J genes are TRBV6-1 and TRBJ2-7; D gene unclear. The CDR3 is 12 residues long. Trimming pared 7 bases from V and 7 bases from J, leaving 14 bases between. Germline V gene data show CDR1 as MNHNS and CDR2 as SASEGT. CDR3 loop: CASTALLGEQYF. In DNA, the CDR3 is TGTGCCAGCACCGCACTGCTTGGGGAGCAGTACTTC.

The chain recombines TRBV7-2 with TRBJ2-1; TRBD2 aligns across 9 bases. Unmatched junction bases numbered 4, after V lost 1 base and J lost 0 bases. The CDR3 extends over 17 amino acids. Germline V gives CDR1 SGHTA, CDR2 FQGNSA. CDR3 in DNA: TGTGCCAGCAGCTTAGTTGGTAGCGGGAGCTCCTACAATGAGCAGTTCTTC. Amino acids: CASSLVGSGSSYNEQFF. The full variable domain, rest sourced from reference TRBV7-2 and TRBJ2-1, is GAGVSQSPSNKVTEKGKDVELRCDPISGHTALYWYRQSLGQGLEFLIYFQGNSAPDKSGLPSDRFSAERTGGSVSTLTIQRTQQEDSAVYLCASSLVGSGSSYNEQFFGPGTRLTVL.

The gene calls are TRBV19 and TRBJ1-1; 7 nucleotides match TRBD1. Germline CDR1 and CDR2: LNHDA and SQIVND (reference sequence). V lost 6 bases to trimming and J lost 7 bases; unmatched junction nucleotides: 11. There are 14 residues in the CDR3. In nucleotides, the CDR3 is TGTGCCAGTAGGAACCCCGGGACAGCCCTTGAAGCTTTCTTT. This gives the protein CASRNPGTALEAFF.

The rearrangement links TRBV6-5 to TRBJ2-6; D is ambiguous. CDR3 length: 15 residues. V lost 4 bases, J lost 1 base, and 8 bases lay in between. Germline CDR1 MNHEY, CDR2 SVGAGI. DNA for the CDR3: TGTGCCAGCAGTTCGACGGAGTCTGGGGCCAACGTCCTGACTTTC. The encoded protein is CASSSTESGANVLTF.

A single count supports this clone. The rearrangement uses TRBV2 and TRBJ2-2, with D perhaps TRBD1 (6 bases). CDR3 length: 16 residues. CDR1 is SNHLY and CDR2 is FYNNEI in the germline V gene. V gave up 3 bases and J gave up 1 base, with 12 bases separating them. The CDR3: CASSEHGRGNTGELFF. In DNA form, the CDR3 reads TGTGCCAGCAGTGAGCACGGCAGGGGGAACACCGGGGAGCTGTTTTTT.

The CDR3 here is CASRAGSANEKLFF. The CDR3 region has the DNA TGTGCCAGCAGAGCAGGGTCAGCTAATGAAAAACTGTTTTTT. This rearrangement joins TRBV27 to TRBJ1-4, with D perhaps TRBD1 (5 bases). The CDR3 sequence is 14 residues long. Germline V gene data show CDR1 as MNHEY and CDR2 as SMNVEV (reference sequence). The ends were cut back, 6 bases at V and 3 bases at J, with 11 bases in the middle.

This clone has only one observation. The rearrangement uses TRBV27 and TRBJ2-3; TRBD2 might be the D (6 bases). Per the germline V gene, CDR1 is MNHEY and CDR2 is SMNVEV (reference sequence). The CDR3 consists of 13 residues. Trimming took 10 bases from V and 6 from J, leaving 17 bases between them. The CDR3 is CATQGLLGDTQYF. CDR3 nucleotides: TGTGCCACCCAGGGACTTTTAGGGGATACGCAGTATTTT.

The chain has TRBV9 and TRBJ2-7, with D tentatively TRBD1 or TRBD2 (6 bases each). Germline V CDR1 and CDR2: SGDLS, YYNGEE. This CDR3 region has 17 residues. V was trimmed by 4 bases and J by 5 bases, leaving 25 bases between them. The CDR3 sequence is CASSPDGGAPQSHEQYF. CDR3 sequence (DNA): TGTGCCAGCAGCCCAGACGGGGGCGCTCCACAAAGCCACGAGCAGTACTTC.

The rearrangement uses TRBV19 and TRBJ2-7; a possible D gene is TRBD1 (6 bases). The CDR3 contains 15 residues. V lost 3 bases and J 4 bases, leaving 16 bases between the germline ends. The germline V gene encodes CDR1 LNHDA and CDR2 SQIVND (reference sequence). The CDR3 here is CASSIRGTHVYEQYF. CDR3 coding DNA: TGTGCCAGTAGTATTAGAGGGACACACGTTTACGAGCAGTACTTC.

The rearrangement uses TRBV4-3 and TRBJ1-2; D call uncertain. The germline V gene encodes CDR1 LGHNA and CDR2 YSLEER. Trimming took off 1 base at V and 4 bases at J, with 16 bases between the two ends. This CDR3 comprises 16 residues. CDR3 sequence (DNA): TGCGCCAGCAGCCAAGGGGAGGTGGGCGCGGGCTATGGCTACACCTTC. It translates to CASSQGEVGAGYGYTF.

The V and J genes are TRBV19 and TRBJ2-7, with 14 bases that match TRBD2. Losses at the gene ends were 5 bases for V and 3 bases for J; bases not matched to a gene: 6. CDR1 is LNHDA and CDR2 is SQIVND in the germline V gene (reference sequence). This CDR3 has 16 amino acids. CDR3 residues: CASSSPGLAGDYEQYF. The CDR3, as DNA: TGTGCCAGTAGTTCACCGGGACTAGCGGGAGACTACGAGCAGTACTTC. Looking up the rest from reference TRBV19 and TRBJ2-7 gives the full variable domain: DGGITQSPKYLFRKEGQNVTLSCEQNLNHDAMYWYRQDPGQGLRLIYYSQIVNDFQKGDIAEGYSVSREKKESFPLTVTSAQKNPTAFYLCASSSPGLAGDYEQYFGPGTRLTVT.

As to this clone: At the DNA level, this CDR3 is encoded by other sequences in the same sample as well. The V call is TRBV10-3, the J call TRBJ2-7; D is unresolved. The ends were cut back, 2 bases at V and 0 bases at J, with 5 bases in the middle. Germline loops: CDR1 ENHRY, CDR2 SYGVKD. CDR3 length: 13 amino acids. In DNA, the CDR3 is TGTGCCATCAGTGAGGACGGCTCCTACGAGCAGTACTTC. Its translation: CAISEDGSYEQYF.

This clone was counted between two and nine times. This rearrangement joins TRBV5-6 to TRBJ2-7; a weak D match, TRBD2 (6 bases). Trimming took off 1 base at V and 0 bases at J, with 14 bases between the two ends. The CDR3 is made up of 16 amino acids. Germline assignment: CDR1 SGHDT and CDR2 YYEEEE. The CDR3 bases are TGTGCCAGCAGCTTGTGGGGGGAGAGGGGCTCCTACGAGCAGTACTTC. Amino acids: CASSLWGERGSYEQYF.

This chain uses TRBV15 with TRBJ1-1; D possibly corresponds to TRBD1 (5 bases). Deletions cut 1 base from V and 3 bases from J, with 9 bases between. This CDR3 is built from 14 residues. Looked up from germline, CDR1 is LNHNV and CDR2 is YYDKDF (reference sequence). The CDR3 nucleotides are TGTGCCACCAGCAGAGGGGGGGAGCACACTGAAGCTTTCTTT. Protein sequence: CATSRGGEHTEAFF.

The chain carries TRBV28 and TRBJ1-5; tentative D call: TRBD1 (5 bases). Germline CDR1 is MDHEN and CDR2 is SYDVKM. Trimming took off 3 bases at V and 6 bases at J, with 12 bases between the two ends. The CDR3 is 14 residues long. This chain's CDR3 is CASSFTAGFQPQHF. The CDR3 DNA follows: TGTGCCAGCAGTTTTACGGCAGGGTTTCAGCCCCAGCATTTT.

The rearrangement joins TRBV4-3 to TRBJ2-7, with 10 bases matching TRBD2. Trimming at V came to 1 base and at J to 2 bases, leaving 5 bases not matched to a gene. The CDR3 totals 16 residues. Germline CDR1 reads LGHNA; CDR2 reads YSLEER. CDR3: CASSQAPAGGPYEQYF. In DNA, the CDR3 is TGCGCCAGCAGCCAAGCCCCAGCGGGAGGGCCCTACGAGCAGTACTTC.